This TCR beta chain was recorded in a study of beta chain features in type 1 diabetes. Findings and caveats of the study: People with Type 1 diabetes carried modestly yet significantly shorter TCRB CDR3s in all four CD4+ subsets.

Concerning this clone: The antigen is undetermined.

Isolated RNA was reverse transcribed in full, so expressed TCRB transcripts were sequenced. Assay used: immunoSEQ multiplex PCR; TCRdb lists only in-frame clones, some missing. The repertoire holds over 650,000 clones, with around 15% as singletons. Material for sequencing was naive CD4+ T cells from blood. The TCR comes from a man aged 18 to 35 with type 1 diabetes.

This CDR3 reads CASSPSSGRPENEQFF. CDR3 in DNA: TGTGCCAGCTCACCGAGTAGCGGGAGGCCGGAGAATGAGCAGTTCTTC. V is TRBV18 and J is TRBJ2-1; 10 nucleotides match TRBD2. CDR1 KGHSH and CDR2 LQKENI come from the germline V gene. The CDR3 contains 16 residues. Trimming at V came to 3 bases and at J to 7 bases, leaving 9 bases not matched to a gene.